This T cell receptor beta chain comes out of a study of blood T cell repertoires in COVID-19. The germline V and J ends were trimmed by 8 bases and 3 bases, with 10 bases remaining between them. The CDR3 is made up of 13 amino acids. Germline assignment: CDR1 SNHLY and CDR2 FYNNEI. In the authors' workflow: Amplification of reference gene primers was used by the study to estimate nucleated cell counts. Sequenced by immunoSEQ multiplex PCR; TCRdb stores in-frame clones only, minus some. V, J and clone size reflect that table, while D and trimming were determined from the DNA. The sample holds around 240,000 clones, 85% to 90% seen once. This study enrolled people aged roughly 18 to 90 from around 26 US geographic areas. Cohort placement rested on clinical history that participants reported themselves. The study recruited exposed participants who had met a COVID-19 case within 2 weeks before entry.

The V call is TRBV2, the J call TRBJ1-4; perhaps TRBD1 as D (5 bases). Sequenced input: PBMCs or T cells enriched from blood (not recorded which). This TCR derives from a man aged 45-65 years who had been exposed to COVID-19. The chain's CDR3 is CASLGGSNEKLFF. CDR3 nucleotides: TGTGCCAGCCTGGGGGGATCTAATGAAAAACTGTTTTTT.